The present entry profiles one T cell receptor (beta chain) with its context. The target antigen is unknown. The entry originates in a study of cytomegalovirus exposure and HLA in healthy donors. The V end lost 0 bases, the J end lost 3 bases, and 5 bases lay between the germline ends. The CDR3 extends over 13 amino acids. CDR1 is LGHNA and CDR2 is YSLEER in the germline V gene. Vbeta (60) and Jbeta (13) primers were used in the PCR. In the authors' workflow: Some 11 million shared chains were among the about 80 million unique TCR beta chains that a later analysis counted. The data were produced by immunoSEQ multiplex PCR, yet TCRdb's version contains in-frame clones alone and is incomplete. Clone size and V and J calls were adopted from that table, with D and trimming inferred from the DNA. This table holds approximately 140,000 clones, around 78% found once. Overall study findings and caveats: A prior analysis recorded that most TCR beta V segments were productive about 87% or about 30% of the time. At a 0.05 false discovery rate, a later analysis found around 17,000 TCR beta sequences to be associated with HLA alleles. Within the data, a cluster of highly shared sequence variants was likely a sequencing artifact.

Sample: PBMCs. This chain uses TRBV4-3 with TRBJ1-1; D is undetermined. The sequence derives from a woman aged 18-29 years in good health and CMV-seronegative. The DNA of the CDR3 is TGCGCCAGCAGCCAAGACCAGGACACTGAAGCTTTCTTT. It encodes CASSQDQDTEAFF.